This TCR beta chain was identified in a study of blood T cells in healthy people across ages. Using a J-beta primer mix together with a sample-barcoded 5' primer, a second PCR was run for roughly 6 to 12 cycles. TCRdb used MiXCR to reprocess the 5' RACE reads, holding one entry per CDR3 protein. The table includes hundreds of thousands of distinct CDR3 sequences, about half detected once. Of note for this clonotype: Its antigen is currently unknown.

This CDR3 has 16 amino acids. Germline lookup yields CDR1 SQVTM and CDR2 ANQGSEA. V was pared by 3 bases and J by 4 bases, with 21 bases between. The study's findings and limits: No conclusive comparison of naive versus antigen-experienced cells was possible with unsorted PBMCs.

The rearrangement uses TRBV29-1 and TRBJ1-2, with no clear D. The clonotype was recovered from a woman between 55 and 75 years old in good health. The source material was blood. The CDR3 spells CSVDVDPRRSVYGYTF. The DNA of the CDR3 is TGCAGCGTTGACGTGGACCCCCGTCGATCAGTCTATGGCTACACCTTC.